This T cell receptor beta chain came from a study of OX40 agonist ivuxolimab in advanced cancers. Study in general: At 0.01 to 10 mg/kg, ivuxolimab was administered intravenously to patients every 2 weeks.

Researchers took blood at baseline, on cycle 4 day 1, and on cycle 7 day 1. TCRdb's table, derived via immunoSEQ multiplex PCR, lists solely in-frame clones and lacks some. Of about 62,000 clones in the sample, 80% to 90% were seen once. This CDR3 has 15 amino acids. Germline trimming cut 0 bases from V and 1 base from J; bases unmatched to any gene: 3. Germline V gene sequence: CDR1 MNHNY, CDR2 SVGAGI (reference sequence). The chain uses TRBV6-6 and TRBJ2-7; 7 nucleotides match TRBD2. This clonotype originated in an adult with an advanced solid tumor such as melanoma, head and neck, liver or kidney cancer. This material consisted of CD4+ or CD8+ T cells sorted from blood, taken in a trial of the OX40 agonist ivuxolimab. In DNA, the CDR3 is TGTGCCAGCAGTTACTCGATCGGGGGGTCCTACGAGCAGTACTTC. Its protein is CASSYSIGGSYEQYF.